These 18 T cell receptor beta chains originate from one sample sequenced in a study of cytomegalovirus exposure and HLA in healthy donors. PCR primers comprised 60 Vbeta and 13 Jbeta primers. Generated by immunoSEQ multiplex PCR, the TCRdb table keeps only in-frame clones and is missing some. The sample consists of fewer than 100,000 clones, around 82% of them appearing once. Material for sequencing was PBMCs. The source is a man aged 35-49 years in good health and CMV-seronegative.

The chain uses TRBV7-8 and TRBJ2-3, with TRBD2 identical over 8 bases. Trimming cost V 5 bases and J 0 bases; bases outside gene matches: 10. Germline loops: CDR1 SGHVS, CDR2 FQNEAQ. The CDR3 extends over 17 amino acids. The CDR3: CASSLQAGATSTDTQYF. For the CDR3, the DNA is TGTGCCAGCAGCCTACAAGCGGGAGCGACTAGCACAGATACGCAGTATTTT.

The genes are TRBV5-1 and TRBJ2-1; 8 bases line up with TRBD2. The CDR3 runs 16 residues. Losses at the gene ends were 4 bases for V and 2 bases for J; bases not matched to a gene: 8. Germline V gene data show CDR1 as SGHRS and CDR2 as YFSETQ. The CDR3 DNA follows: TGCGCCAGCAGCCCCGGCGGCGGGGGGACCTACAATGAGCAGTTCTTC. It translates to CASSPGGGGTYNEQFF. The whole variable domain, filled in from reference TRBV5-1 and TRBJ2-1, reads KAGVTQTPRYLIKTRGQQVTLSCSPISGHRSVSWYQQTPGQGLQFLFEYFSETQRNKGNFPGRFSGRQFSNSRSEMNVSTLELGDSALYLCASSPGGGGTYNEQFFGPGTRLTVL.

The CDR3 spells CAISDRDNEQFF. DNA of the CDR3: TGTGCCATCAGTGACCGGGACAATGAGCAGTTCTTC. This sequence joins TRBV10-3 and TRBJ2-1; D unclear. This CDR3 contains 12 residues. Trimming left V 3 bases short and J 5 bases short, with 5 bases between. The germline V gene encodes CDR1 ENHRY and CDR2 SYGVKD.

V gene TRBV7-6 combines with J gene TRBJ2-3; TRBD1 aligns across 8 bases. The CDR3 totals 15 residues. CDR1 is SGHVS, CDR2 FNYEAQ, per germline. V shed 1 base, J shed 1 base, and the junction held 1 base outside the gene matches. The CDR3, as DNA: TGTGCCAGCAGCTTAGGACAGGGGCGCACAGATACGCAGTATTTT. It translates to CASSLGQGRTDTQYF.

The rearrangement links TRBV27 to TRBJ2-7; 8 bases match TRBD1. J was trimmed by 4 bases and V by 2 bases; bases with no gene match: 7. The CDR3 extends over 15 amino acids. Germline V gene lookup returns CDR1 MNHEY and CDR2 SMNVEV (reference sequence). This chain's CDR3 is CASSLTPGQGYEQYF. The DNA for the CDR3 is TGTGCCAGCAGTTTAACCCCTGGACAGGGTTACGAGCAGTACTTC.

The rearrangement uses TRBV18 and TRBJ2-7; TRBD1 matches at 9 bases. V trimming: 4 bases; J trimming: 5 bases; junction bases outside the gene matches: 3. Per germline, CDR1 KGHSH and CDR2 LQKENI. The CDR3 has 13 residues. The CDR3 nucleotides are TGTGCCAGCTCACTGGACAGGGGTAACGAGCAGTACTTC. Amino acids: CASSLDRGNEQYF.

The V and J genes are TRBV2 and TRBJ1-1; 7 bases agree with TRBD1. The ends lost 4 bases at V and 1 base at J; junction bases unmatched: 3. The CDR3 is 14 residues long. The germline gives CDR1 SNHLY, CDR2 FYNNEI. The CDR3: CASSGDSENTEAFF. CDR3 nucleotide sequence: TGTGCCAGCAGTGGGGACAGCGAGAACACTGAAGCTTTCTTT.

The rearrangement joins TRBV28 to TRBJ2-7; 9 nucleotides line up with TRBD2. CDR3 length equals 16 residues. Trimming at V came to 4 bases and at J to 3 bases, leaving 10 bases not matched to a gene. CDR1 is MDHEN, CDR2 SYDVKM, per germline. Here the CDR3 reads CASSSQVSGSIYEQYF. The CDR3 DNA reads TGTGCCAGCAGTTCGCAGGTTAGCGGGAGTATCTACGAGCAGTACTTC.

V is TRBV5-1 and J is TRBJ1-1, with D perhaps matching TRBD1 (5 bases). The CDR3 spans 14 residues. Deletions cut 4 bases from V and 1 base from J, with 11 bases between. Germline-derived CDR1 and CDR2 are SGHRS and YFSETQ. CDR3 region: CASSPGWGNTEAFF. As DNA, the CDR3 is TGCGCCAGCAGCCCAGGGTGGGGGAACACTGAAGCTTTCTTT.

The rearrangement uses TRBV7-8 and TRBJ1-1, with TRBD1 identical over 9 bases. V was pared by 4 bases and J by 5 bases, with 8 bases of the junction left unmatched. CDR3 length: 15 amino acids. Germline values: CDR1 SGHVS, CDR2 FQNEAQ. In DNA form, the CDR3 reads TGTGCCAGCAGCTGGAAACAGGGGGCGCAAACTGAAGCTTTCTTT. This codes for CASSWKQGAQTEAFF.

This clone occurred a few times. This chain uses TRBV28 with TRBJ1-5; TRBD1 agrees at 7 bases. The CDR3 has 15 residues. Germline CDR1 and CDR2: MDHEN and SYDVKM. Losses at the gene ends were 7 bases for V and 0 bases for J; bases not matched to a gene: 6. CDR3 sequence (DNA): TGTGCCAGCAAATGGGGGACAGATAGCAATCAGCCCCAGCATTTT. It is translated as CASKWGTDSNQPQHF.

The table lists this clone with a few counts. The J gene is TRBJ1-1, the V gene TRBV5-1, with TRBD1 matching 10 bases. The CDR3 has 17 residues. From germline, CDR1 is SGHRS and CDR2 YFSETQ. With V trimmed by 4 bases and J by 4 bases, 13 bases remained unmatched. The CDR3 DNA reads TGCGCCAGCAGCAGGGGACAGGGGCAGGGATCAGGCACTGAAGCTTTCTTT. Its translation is CASSRGQGQGSGTEAFF. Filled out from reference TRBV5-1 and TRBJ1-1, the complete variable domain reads KAGVTQTPRYLIKTRGQQVTLSCSPISGHRSVSWYQQTPGQGLQFLFEYFSETQRNKGNFPGRFSGRQFSNSRSEMNVSTLELGDSALYLCASSRGQGQGSGTEAFFGQGTRLTVV.

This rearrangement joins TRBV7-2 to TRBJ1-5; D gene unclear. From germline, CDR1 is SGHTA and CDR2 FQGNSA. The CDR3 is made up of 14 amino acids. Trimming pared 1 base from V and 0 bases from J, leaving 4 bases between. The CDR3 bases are TGTGCCAGCAGCTTAGACAATAGCAATCAGCCCCAGCATTTT. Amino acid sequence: CASSLDNSNQPQHF. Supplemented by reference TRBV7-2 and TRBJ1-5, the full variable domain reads GAGVSQSPSNKVTEKGKDVELRCDPISGHTALYWYRQSLGQGLEFLIYFQGNSAPDKSGLPSDRFSAERTGGSVSTLTIQRTQQEDSAVYLCASSLDNSNQPQHFGDGTRLSIL.

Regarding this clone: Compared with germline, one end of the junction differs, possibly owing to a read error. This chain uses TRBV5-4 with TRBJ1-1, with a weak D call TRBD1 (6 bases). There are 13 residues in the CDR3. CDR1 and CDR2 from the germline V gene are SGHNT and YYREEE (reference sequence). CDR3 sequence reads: CASSQVGGRLDLF. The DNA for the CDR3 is TGTGCCAGCAGCCAGGTCGGGGGGCGCTTGGATCTCTTT. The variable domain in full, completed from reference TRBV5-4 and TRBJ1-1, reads ETGVTQSPTHLIKTRGQQVTLRCSSQSGHNTVSWYQQALGQGPQFIFQYYREEENGRGNFPPRFSGLQFPNYSSELNVNALELDDSALYLCASSQVGGRLDLFGQGTRLTVV.

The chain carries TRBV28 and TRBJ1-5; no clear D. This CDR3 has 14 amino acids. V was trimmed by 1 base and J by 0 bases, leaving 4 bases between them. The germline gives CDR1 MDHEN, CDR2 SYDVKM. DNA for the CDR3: TGTGCCAGCAGTTTATTGAGTAGCAATCAGCCCCAGCATTTT. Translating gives CASSLLSSNQPQHF.

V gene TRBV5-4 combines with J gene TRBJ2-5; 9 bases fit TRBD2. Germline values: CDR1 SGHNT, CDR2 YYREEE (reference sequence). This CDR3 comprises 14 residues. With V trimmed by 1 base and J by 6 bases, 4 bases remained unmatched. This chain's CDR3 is CASSLPSGAKTQYF. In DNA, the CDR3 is TGTGCCAGCAGCTTGCCTAGCGGGGCTAAGACCCAGTACTTC.

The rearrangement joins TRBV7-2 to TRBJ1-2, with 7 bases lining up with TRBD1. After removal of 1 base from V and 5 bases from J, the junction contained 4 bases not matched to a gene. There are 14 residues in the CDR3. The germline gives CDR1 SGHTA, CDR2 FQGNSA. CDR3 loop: CASSLDRGSYGYTF. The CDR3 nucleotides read TGTGCCAGCAGCTTAGACAGGGGCTCATATGGCTACACCTTC. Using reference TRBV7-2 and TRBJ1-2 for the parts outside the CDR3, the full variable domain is GAGVSQSPSNKVTEKGKDVELRCDPISGHTALYWYRQSLGQGLEFLIYFQGNSAPDKSGLPSDRFSAERTGGSVSTLTIQRTQQEDSAVYLCASSLDRGSYGYTFGSGTRLTVV.

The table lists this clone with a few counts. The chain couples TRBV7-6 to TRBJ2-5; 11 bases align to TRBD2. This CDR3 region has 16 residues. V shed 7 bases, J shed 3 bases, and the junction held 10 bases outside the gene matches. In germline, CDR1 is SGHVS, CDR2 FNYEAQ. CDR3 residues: CASNHWTSGPEETQYF. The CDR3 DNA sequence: TGTGCCAGCAACCATTGGACTAGCGGGCCTGAAGAGACCCAGTACTTC.